Reported below is one TCR beta chain. Repertoires were generated with immunoSEQ multiplex PCR, while TCRdb's copy carries only in-frame clones and drops some. The sample lists about 120,000 clones, around 89% occurring once. The record originates from a study of control samples from healthy donors and cancer patients. In germline, CDR1 is LNHDA, CDR2 SQIVND (reference sequence). The CDR3 totals 13 residues. The V and J ends lost 4 bases and 6 bases respectively, with 13 bases between them. Sequences were obtained from blood. V and J are TRBV19 and TRBJ2-7; no clear D. This TCR was recovered from a woman in her sixties or seventies in good health. Here the CDR3 DNA reads TGTGCCAGTAGTAACCCCCAAGCGAGCGAGCAGTACTTC. It translates to CASSNPQASEQYF.